The next 32 T cell receptor beta chains were all read from a single sample in a study of blood T cell repertoires in COVID-19. Some clones are missing from TCRdb's copy, which holds only in-frame ones; the method was immunoSEQ multiplex PCR. The table shows about 220,000 clones, with approximately 80% occurring only once. Sequenced sample: PBMCs or T cells enriched from blood (not recorded which). Every receptor here comes from a woman aged 55-75 years who had recovered from COVID-19.

The rearrangement uses TRBV2 and TRBJ1-2; D is uncertain. V lost 7 bases and J 8 bases, leaving 20 bases between the germline ends. Germline CDR1 reads SNHLY; CDR2 reads FYNNEI. The CDR3 is 14 residues long. The CDR3 nucleotides are TGTGCCAGCATCAGAACAGAATACCTCTCCGGCTACACCTTC. Translation gives CASIRTEYLSGYTF. Complete variable domain (other parts from reference TRBV2 and TRBJ1-2): EPEVTQTPSHQVTQMGQEVILRCVPISNHLYFYWYRQILGQKVEFLVSFYNNEISEKSEIFDDQFSVERPDGSNFTLKIRSTKLEDSAMYFCASIRTEYLSGYTFGSGTRLTVV.

The V gene is TRBV13, the J gene TRBJ2-3, with 11 bases matching TRBD2. Germline V gives CDR1 PRHDT, CDR2 FYEKMQ (reference sequence). V lost 4 bases and J lost 1; bases outside the gene matches: 10. There are 18 residues in the CDR3. In DNA form, the CDR3 reads TGTGCCAGCAGCTCCCGGGCTGGGACTAGCGGTCGCACAGATACGCAGTATTTT. Its translation: CASSSRAGTSGRTDTQYF.

V and J are TRBV25-1 and TRBJ2-7, with D perhaps matching TRBD2 (6 bases). The V end was cut by 4 bases, the J end by 0 bases, with 13 bases between. Germline CDR1 and CDR2: MGHDK and SYGVNS. The CDR3 sequence is 15 residues long. Written as DNA, the CDR3 is TGTGCCAGCAGTGGACCCCGGGGGATCTCCTACGAGCAGTACTTC. Translation: CASSGPRGISYEQYF.

The rearrangement links TRBV10-2 to TRBJ1-5; TRBD1 is a possible D gene (5 bases). The CDR3 extends over 21 amino acids. CDR1 WSHSY and CDR2 SAAADI come from the germline V gene. Trimming took 2 bases from V and 2 from J, leaving 28 bases between them. The CDR3 nucleotides read TGCGCCAGCAGTGAGGGAGTGGAACAGGTGTCGGGTAGGGTCGGCAATCAGCCCCAGCATTTT. Its protein is CASSEGVEQVSGRVGNQPQHF.

V gene TRBV7-3 combines with J gene TRBJ2-3; 9 nucleotides agree with TRBD1. V was pared by 5 bases and J by 1 base, with 4 bases of the junction left unmatched. This CDR3 has 15 residues. Germline assignment: CDR1 SGHTA and CDR2 FQGTGA. The CDR3 DNA follows: TGTGCCAGCAGCAGAGGACAGGGGCGCACAGATACGCAGTATTTT. This sequence encodes CASSRGQGRTDTQYF.

This clone was recorded a few times. This chain uses TRBV7-2 with TRBJ1-1; TRBD1 agrees at 7 bases. The trim removed 5 bases at V and 6 bases at J, leaving 6 bases unmatched. Germline-derived CDR1 and CDR2 are SGHTA and FQGNSA. The CDR3 runs 13 residues. CDR3 DNA sequence: TGTGCCAGCAGCCTAGGGGGCGCGTCTGAAGCTTTCTTT. Amino acids: CASSLGGASEAFF.

The rearrangement joins TRBV10-3 to TRBJ1-5; TRBD1 matches at 11 bases. CDR1 and CDR2 from the germline V gene are ENHRY and SYGVKD. The CDR3 is 16 residues long. Trimming at V came to 10 bases and at J to 2 bases, leaving 10 bases not matched to a gene. The DNA of the CDR3 is TGTGCCACCTGGACAGGGGGCGCGATTCGCAATCAGCCCCAGCATTTT. It encodes CATWTGGAIRNQPQHF.

CDR3 sequence: CASSQDRAGGTLRTDTQYF. CDR3 nucleotide sequence: TGCGCCAGCAGCCAAGACAGAGCGGGAGGGACATTGAGGACAGATACGCAGTATTTT. The chain combines TRBV4-1 with TRBJ2-3, with 10 bases identical to TRBD2. The CDR3 contains 19 residues. With 0 bases clipped from V and 3 bases from J, the junction kept 12 bases outside the gene matches. The V gene's germline CDR1 is MGHRA and CDR2 YSYEKL.

The chain employs TRBV3-1 (or the pseudogene TRBV3-2) and TRBJ2-3; 14 bases line up with TRBD2. Unmatched junction bases numbered 5, after V lost 0 bases and J lost 0 bases. CDR1 and CDR2 from the germline V gene are LGHDT and YNNKEL (reference sequence). The CDR3 runs to 19 residues. The DNA for the CDR3 is TGTGCCAGCAGCCAAGATCCGACTAGCGGGAGGGATAGCACAGATACGCAGTATTTT. This codes for CASSQDPTSGRDSTDTQYF.

This clone was recorded a few times. The chain combines TRBV13 with TRBJ1-1; no definite D call. This CDR3 is 15 amino acids long. The V gene's germline CDR1 is PRHDT and CDR2 FYEKMQ (reference sequence). Trimming removed 7 bases at V and 2 bases at J, with 17 bases between. The CDR3 DNA is TGTGCCAGCACCCTAGAAAGATGGCGTAACACTGAAGCTTTCTTT. It codes for CASTLERWRNTEAFF. The full variable domain, in which reference TRBV13 and TRBJ1-1 provide the parts outside the CDR3, is AAGVIQSPRHLIKEKRETATLKCYPIPRHDTVYWYQQGPGQDPQFLISFYEKMQSDKGSIPDRFSAQQFSDYHSELNMSSLELGDSALYFCASTLERWRNTEAFFGQGTRLTVV.

The chain recombines TRBV7-9 with TRBJ1-1; perhaps TRBD1 as D (5 bases). V was cut by 2 bases and J by 7 bases, with 14 bases left in between. Looked up from germline, CDR1 is SEHNR and CDR2 is FQNEAQ (reference sequence). The CDR3 totals 14 residues. The CDR3 nucleotides read TGTGCCAGCAGCTTAATACGGGGGATAGGTGAAGCTTTCTTT. This encodes CASSLIRGIGEAFF.

This rearrangement joins TRBV27 to TRBJ1-2; no clear D gene. Trimming left V 2 bases short and J 8 bases short, with 15 bases between. This CDR3 comprises 14 residues. The V gene's germline CDR1 is MNHEY and CDR2 SMNVEV (reference sequence). CDR3 in DNA: TGTGCCAGCAGTTTAATAGGATTCGGGGAAGGCTACACCTTC. It encodes CASSLIGFGEGYTF.

The chain is built from TRBV5-8 and TRBJ1-4; 8 nucleotides agree with TRBD1. The CDR3 is made up of 14 amino acids. Per germline, CDR1 SGHTS and CDR2 YDEGEE. After removal of 3 bases from V and 7 bases from J, the junction contained 5 bases not matched to a gene. The CDR3 sequence: CASSSPTGAEKLFF. The CDR3 DNA reads TGTGCCAGCAGCTCACCGACAGGGGCTGAAAAACTGTTTTTT.

This chain joins TRBV15 and TRBJ2-7; TRBD1 matches 9 bases. Looked up from germline, CDR1 is LNHNV and CDR2 is YYDKDF (reference sequence). V lost 1 base and J lost 5; bases outside the gene matches: 0. This CDR3 has 13 amino acids. CDR3 residues: CATSRGQGDEQYF. The CDR3 DNA reads TGTGCCACCAGCAGAGGACAGGGGGACGAGCAGTACTTC.

The CDR3 DNA sequence: TGCGCCAGCAGCCGACAGGGGCACTATGGCTACACCTTC. Translated, it gives CASSRQGHYGYTF. The chain couples TRBV4-1 to TRBJ1-2; TRBD1 agrees at 8 bases. V was clipped by 4 bases and J by 3 bases; unmatched bases: 1. Germline CDR1 MGHRA, CDR2 YSYEKL. The CDR3 is made up of 13 amino acids.

This chain's CDR3 is CASSPDRDGYTF. The CDR3 DNA follows: TGTGCCAGCAGCCCCGACAGGGACGGCTACACCTTC. The V and J genes are TRBV5-6 and TRBJ1-2, with 7 bases lining up with TRBD1. Losses at the gene ends were 4 bases for V and 8 bases for J; bases not matched to a gene: 5. Germline CDR1 and CDR2: SGHDT and YYEEEE. The CDR3 consists of 12 residues.

The genes are TRBV7-2 and TRBJ2-1, with 9 bases matching TRBD2. V lost 3 bases to trimming and J lost 3 bases; unmatched junction nucleotides: 6. The CDR3 spans 16 residues. Germline assignment: CDR1 SGHTA and CDR2 FQGNSA. The CDR3 is CASSFKGSGGYNEQFF. DNA of the CDR3: TGTGCCAGCAGCTTTAAAGGTAGCGGGGGCTACAATGAGCAGTTCTTC. Variable domain in full (rest from reference TRBV7-2 and TRBJ2-1): GAGVSQSPSNKVTEKGKDVELRCDPISGHTALYWYRQSLGQGLEFLIYFQGNSAPDKSGLPSDRFSAERTGGSVSTLTIQRTQQEDSAVYLCASSFKGSGGYNEQFFGPGTRLTVL.

J is TRBJ2-1 and V is TRBV13; no firm D call. CDR3 length: 15 amino acids. Trimming stripped 4 bases from V and 7 bases from J, with 17 bases between. Germline-derived CDR1 and CDR2 are PRHDT and FYEKMQ (reference sequence). The CDR3 DNA sequence: TGTGCCAGCAGCTCCCTTGAGGAAGTCCCGAATGAGCAGTTCTTC. It yields the protein CASSSLEEVPNEQFF. Combining the CDR3 with reference TRBV13 and TRBJ2-1 gives the whole variable domain AAGVIQSPRHLIKEKRETATLKCYPIPRHDTVYWYQQGPGQDPQFLISFYEKMQSDKGSIPDRFSAQQFSDYHSELNMSSLELGDSALYFCASSSLEEVPNEQFFGPGTRLTVL.

The chain has TRBV12-5 and TRBJ2-5, with D perhaps matching TRBD2 (5 bases). CDR3 length: 15 amino acids. The germline V gene encodes CDR1 LGHNT and CDR2 FRNRAP. The V end lost 0 bases, the J end lost 5 bases, and 13 bases lay between the germline ends. The CDR3 reads CASGLVVGSGETQYF. CDR3 nucleotides: TGTGCTAGTGGTTTGGTAGTAGGGAGCGGCGAGACCCAGTACTTC.

V gene TRBV5-4 combines with J gene TRBJ1-2; 10 nucleotides line up with TRBD1. Germline V gene data show CDR1 as SGHNT and CDR2 as YYREEE (reference sequence). This CDR3 region has 15 residues. After removal of 2 bases from V and 4 bases from J, the junction contained 5 bases not matched to a gene. The CDR3 coding sequence is TGTGCCAGCAGCTTCGACAGGGGGCGCGGCTATGGCTACACCTTC. This encodes CASSFDRGRGYGYTF.

Only a few counts were recorded for this clone. This chain links TRBV7-2 with TRBJ2-5; maybe TRBD2 (6 bases). V lost 1 base, J lost 1 base, and 10 bases lay in between. The CDR3 covers 15 residues. Germline-derived CDR1 and CDR2 are SGHTA and FQGNSA. The CDR3, as DNA: TGTGCCAGCAGCTTAGTCGGGGGACGCCAAGAGACCCAGTACTTC. It yields the protein CASSLVGGRQETQYF.

V is TRBV3-1 (or the pseudogene TRBV3-2) and J is TRBJ1-2; D unresolved. The CDR3 loop spans 14 amino acids. V was shortened by 4 bases and J by 1 base, with 10 bases between the two germline ends. Germline V gene data show CDR1 as LGHDT and CDR2 as YNNKEL (reference sequence). CDR3 in DNA: TGTGCCAGCAGCCTCAGGTTGATTAACTATGGCTACACCTTC. Amino acid sequence: CASSLRLINYGYTF.

Only a few counts were recorded for this clone. The V call is TRBV29-1, the J call TRBJ2-7; 8 positions match TRBD1. The CDR3 contains 13 residues. The ends lost 4 bases at V and 6 bases at J; junction bases unmatched: 8. The germline gives CDR1 SQVTM, CDR2 ANQGSEA. CDR3 region: CSVADREVFEQYF. CDR3 coding DNA: TGCAGCGTTGCGGACAGGGAAGTTTTCGAGCAGTACTTC.

Only one count was recorded for this clone. The CDR3 sequence is CASLGRETQYF. Written as DNA, the CDR3 is TGTGCCAGCCTTGGGAGAGAGACCCAGTACTTC. The V and J genes are TRBV12-3 or TRBV12-4 and TRBJ2-5, with a possible D match to TRBD2 (5 bases). V lost 8 bases to trimming and J lost 4 bases, with 8 bases between them. The CDR3 runs 11 residues.

This sequence joins TRBV30 and TRBJ1-1; TRBD1 aligns across 8 bases. Unmatched junction bases numbered 3, after V lost 2 bases and J lost 4 bases. The CDR3 contains 13 residues. The germline gives CDR1 GTSNPN, CDR2 SVGIG (reference sequence). The DNA of the CDR3 is TGTGCCTGGAGTCCAGGGGGCGGCACTGAAGCTTTCTTT. Its translation is CAWSPGGGTEAFF.

The V call is TRBV19, the J call TRBJ1-2; tentatively, D is TRBD1 (6 bases). V was shortened by 5 bases and J by 6 bases, with 13 bases between the two germline ends. The CDR3 covers 13 residues. The germline V gene encodes CDR1 LNHDA and CDR2 SQIVND (reference sequence). The CDR3 loop reads CASSSQGGDGYTF. In DNA, the CDR3 is TGTGCCAGTAGTTCACAAGGGGGGGATGGCTACACCTTC.

V and J are TRBV15 and TRBJ1-5, with D possibly matching TRBD1 (6 bases). The V gene lost 0 bases and the J gene lost 6 bases, with 9 bases spanning the gap. Germline values: CDR1 LNHNV, CDR2 YYDKDF (reference sequence). The CDR3 has 14 amino acids. CDR3 bases: TGTGCCACCAGCAGAGATTTGGGGGCTCAGCCCCAGCATTTT. Its protein product is CATSRDLGAQPQHF.

The chain employs TRBV19 and TRBJ2-1; no clear D gene. The ends were cut back, 3 bases at V and 4 bases at J, with 7 bases in the middle. Per germline, CDR1 LNHDA and CDR2 SQIVND (reference sequence). This CDR3 has 13 amino acids. CDR3 sequence reads: CASSIALYNEQFF. DNA of the CDR3: TGTGCCAGTAGTATTGCGTTATACAATGAGCAGTTCTTC.

The rearrangement joins TRBV28 to TRBJ1-6; TRBD1 agrees at 9 bases. Germline-derived CDR1 and CDR2 are MDHEN and SYDVKM. CDR3 length: 16 residues. After removal of 7 bases from V and 6 bases from J, the junction contained 10 bases not matched to a gene. CDR3 residues: CASISPGQGTNSPLHF. CDR3 nucleotides: TGTGCCAGCATCTCGCCGGGACAGGGAACTAATTCACCCCTCCACTTT.

The rearrangement uses TRBV15 and TRBJ2-3, with TRBD2 matching 8 bases. The CDR3 covers 17 residues. J was trimmed by 4 bases and V by 0 bases; bases with no gene match: 9. Germline assignment: CDR1 LNHNV and CDR2 YYDKDF (reference sequence). The DNA of the CDR3 is TGTGCCACCAGCAGAGATCGGTTACGGGGGGGCCCAGATACGCAGTATTTT. Translation: CATSRDRLRGGPDTQYF.

The V call is TRBV19, the J call TRBJ1-5; D ambiguous. V lost 2 bases and J lost 4, with 12 bases in between. Germline assignment: CDR1 LNHDA and CDR2 SQIVND (reference sequence). This CDR3 is built from 15 residues. The CDR3 region has the DNA TGTGCCAGTAGTATATCCTGGCAGTATAATCAGCCCCAGCATTTT. The encoded protein is CASSISWQYNQPQHF.

V gene TRBV4-2 combines with J gene TRBJ2-2; tentative D call: TRBD2 (5 bases). The CDR3 has 15 amino acids. V was clipped by 2 bases and J by 2 bases, with 9 bases between them. Germline CDR1 LGHNA, CDR2 YNFKEQ. This CDR3 reads CASSQPGSNTGELFF. The CDR3 DNA reads as TGTGCCAGCAGCCAACCGGGATCCAACACCGGGGAGCTGTTTTTT.